The rows below give T cell receptor beta chains drawn from one sample of a study of OX40 agonist ivuxolimab in advanced cancers. Clones were sequenced by immunoSEQ multiplex PCR, and TCRdb holds only the in-frame ones, with some missing. The sample has about 72,000 clones, over 70% seen once. The input for sequencing was CD4+ or CD8+ T cells sorted from blood, taken in a trial of the OX40 agonist ivuxolimab. These receptors were taken from an adult with an advanced solid tumor such as melanoma, head and neck, liver or kidney cancer. CDR3s include the opening cysteine and the closing phenylalanine or tryptophan. A D gene is named only where the DNA matches it firmly. For some rows the clone size is stated as once, few or many, or as a class when expanded; others skip it.

v_call,clone_size,cdr3_length,d_call,j_call,cdr3_nt,cdr3_aa
TRBV10-3,.,13,TRBD1,TRBJ2-5,TGTGCCATCAGGGGGGACAGTGAAGAGACCCAGTACTTC,CAIRGDSEETQYF
TRBV11-3,.,15,TRBD2,TRBJ2-1,TGTGCCAGCAGCATCGGACTAGCGGGAGTTGAGGAGCAGTTCTTC,CASSIGLAGVEEQFF
TRBV12-5,.,15,.,TRBJ2-1,TGTGCTAGTGGCGGCCCGTCGGGGGGAGGGGGTGAGCAGTTCTTC,CASGGPSGGGGEQFF
TRBV7-9,.,15,TRBD2,TRBJ2-7,TGTGCCAGCAGCCCCCGGGGGGAGGCCTCCTACGAGCAGTACTTC,CASSPRGEASYEQYF
TRBV19,.,15,.,TRBJ2-6,TGTGCCAGTAGTCTCGGACACTCTGGGGCCAACGTCCTGACTTTC,CASSLGHSGANVLTF
TRBV15,.,13,.,TRBJ1-2,TGTGCCACCAGCAGAGATAGCACCTATGGCTACACCTTC,CATSRDSTYGYTF
TRBV30,.,14,.,TRBJ2-6,TGTGCCTGGGGGTCTTCGTCCGGGGCCAACGTCCTGACTTTC,CAWGSSSGANVLTF
TRBV29-1,.,14,TRBD1,TRBJ1-1,TGCAGCGGATTGGGACAGGCCCAGAACACTGAAGCTTTCTTT,CSGLGQAQNTEAFF
TRBV5-1,.,13,TRBD1,TRBJ2-3,TGCGCCAGCAACAGGGGGCAGGGGGATACGCAGTATTTT,CASNRGQGDTQYF
TRBV7-9,.,11,.,TRBJ1-2,TGTGCCAGCAGCTTAGATTATGGCTACACCTTC,CASSLDYGYTF
TRBV7-2,.,15,.,TRBJ2-3,TGTGCCAGCAGCTTAGCACTAGGATACACAGATACGCAGTATTTT,CASSLALGYTDTQYF
TRBV7-8,.,15,.,TRBJ2-7,TGTGCCAGCAGCTTACACCAGGGGCCATCCTACGAGCAGTACTTC,CASSLHQGPSYEQYF
TRBV6-6,once,15,.,TRBJ2-2,TGTGCCAGCAGTTACGGCGGGTCTTCCGCCGGGGAGCTGTTTTTT,CASSYGGSSAGELFF
TRBV19,.,16,TRBD1,TRBJ1-1,TGTGCCAGTAGTATAGGGGCAGGGGGCGCGGACACTGAAGCTTTCTTT,CASSIGAGGADTEAFF
TRBV29-1,.,12,.,TRBJ2-5,TGCAGCGCTACCGGGACCGCAGAGACCCAGTACTTC,CSATGTAETQYF
TRBV7-3,once,14,TRBD2,TRBJ2-3,TGTGCCAGCAGCTTAGCGGGGGGCACAGATACGCAGTATTTT,CASSLAGGTDTQYF
TRBV29-1,.,12,.,TRBJ1-1,TGCAGCGTTGAAGTGGAGGGGGATGAAGCTTTCTTT,CSVEVEGDEAFF
TRBV23-1,.,19,.,TRBJ2-1,TGCGCCAGCAGTCAATCAAGGACCCGTATCAAAAGCTCCTACAATGAGCAGTTCTTC,CASSQSRTRIKSSYNEQFF
TRBV7-3,.,16,TRBD1,TRBJ1-4,TGTGCCAGCAGCTTTACGTTACAGGGGGCTGGCGAAAAACTGTTTTTT,CASSFTLQGAGEKLFF
TRBV5-1,.,16,.,TRBJ1-4,TGCGCCAGCAGCTTTGGGCCAGCGGGAACTAATGAAAAACTGTTTTTT,CASSFGPAGTNEKLFF
TRBV6-1,.,13,.,TRBJ1-1,TGTGCCAGCAGTGAATGGGGGGGGACTGAAGCTTTCTTT,CASSEWGGTEAFF
TRBV15,.,15,TRBD1,TRBJ2-2,TGTGCCACCAGCAGAGTCAGGGGGCTGAGCGGGGAGCTGTTTTTT,CATSRVRGLSGELFF
TRBV7-3,.,15,TRBD1,TRBJ1-2,TGTGCCAGCAGCTTAAGGGAGGGGGCGGACTATGGCTACACCTTC,CASSLREGADYGYTF
TRBV9,.,16,.,TRBJ1-2,TGTGCCAGCAGCCCCCGGTTGGGTAATTACAACTATGGCTACACCTTC,CASSPRLGNYNYGYTF
TRBV10-3,.,14,TRBD2,TRBJ2-5,TGTGCCATCAGCCCGGGACTAGCGGGGGAGACCCAGTACTTC,CAISPGLAGETQYF
TRBV7-2,.,12,.,TRBJ1-4,TGTGCCAGCAGCTCGGCGTATACCGAACTGTTTTTT,CASSSAYTELFF
TRBV6-5,.,11,.,TRBJ1-1,TGTGCCAGCAGCACCGACAGGGAAGCTTTCTTT,CASSTDREAFF
TRBV6-1,once,14,.,TRBJ1-2,TGTGCCAGCAGTGAATCCGCGGGGAACTATGGCTACACCTTC,CASSESAGNYGYTF
TRBV4-2,.,11,.,TRBJ2-7,TGTGCCAGCAGCCTGGCCTACGAGCAGTACTTC,CASSLAYEQYF
TRBV5-8,few,14,.,TRBJ2-1,TGTGCCAGCAGCTTGGTGTCTAGCGACAATGAGCAGTTCTTC,CASSLVSSDNEQFF
TRBV2,.,15,TRBD1,TRBJ1-5,TGTGCCAGCAGTGGGGGACAGCTGTACAATCAGCCCCAGCATTTT,CASSGGQLYNQPQHF
TRBV5-6,.,14,.,TRBJ2-6,TGTGCCAGCAGCCGATTTGAAACCCCCAACGTCCTGACTTTC,CASSRFETPNVLTF
TRBV7-8,.,17,TRBD1,TRBJ1-5,TGTGCCAGCAGCGTAATGGGACAGGGGGCTGGCAATCAGCCCCAGCATTTT,CASSVMGQGAGNQPQHF
TRBV2,.,14,.,TRBJ1-6,TGTGCCAGCAGCGTTGAAAGGGGAGGCTCACCCCTCCACTTT,CASSVERGGSPLHF
TRBV19,.,14,TRBD1,TRBJ1-2,TGTGCCAGTAGGCTAGGGGGCGCGAACTATGGCTACACCTTC,CASRLGGANYGYTF
TRBV7-3,.,14,.,TRBJ1-1,TGTGCCAGCAGCTTAAATCCAGGGAACACTGAAGCTTTCTTT,CASSLNPGNTEAFF
TRBV15,.,18,TRBD1,TRBJ1-1,TGTGCCACCAGCGGCGAATGGACAGGGAAGATGGATGGAACTGAAGCTTTCTTT,CATSGEWTGKMDGTEAFF
TRBV28,medium-sized,16,TRBD1,TRBJ1-2,TGTGCCAGCAGTTCTCCGTCAGACAGGGATGGCTATGGCTACACCTTC,CASSSPSDRDGYGYTF
TRBV6-6,.,12,.,TRBJ1-1,TGTGCCAGCAGTTTCCGGGGTACTGAAGCTTTCTTT,CASSFRGTEAFF
TRBV29-1,.,13,.,TRBJ2-3,TGCAGCGTTGAAGATCGAAGCACAGATACGCAGTATTTT,CSVEDRSTDTQYF
TRBV4-1,.,18,TRBD2,TRBJ2-1,TGCGCCAGCAGCCAAGATACCCAGCGGGGGGGAACCTACAATGAGCAGTTCTTC,CASSQDTQRGGTYNEQFF
TRBV6-5,few,13,.,TRBJ2-5,TGTGCCAGCAGTCCTATGCTACCGGGACCTACGTACTTC,CASSPMLPGPTYF
TRBV2,.,13,TRBD1,TRBJ1-2,TGTGCCAGCAGTGCAACAGGGGGCTCGGGCTACACCTTC,CASSATGGSGYTF
TRBV7-6,.,15,TRBD1,TRBJ2-7,TGTGCCAGCAGTCCCATTCCGGGACAGGGTTACGAGCAGTACTTC,CASSPIPGQGYEQYF
TRBV2,.,16,.,TRBJ2-7,TGTGCCAGCAGTGGTGAGACCGTTTGGACCGCCGTTGAAGAGTACTTC,CASSGETVWTAVEEYF
TRBV18,once,15,.,TRBJ2-5,TGTGCCAGCTCACCAAGTGCGGGAAGTCGAGAGACCCAGTACTTC,CASSPSAGSRETQYF
TRBV4-3,.,13,.,TRBJ2-3,TGCGCCAGCAGCCAAGATCCGAGGGATACGCAGTATTTT,CASSQDPRDTQYF